These 21 T cell receptor beta chains were all obtained from the same sample, sequenced in a study of blood T cell repertoires in COVID-19. TCRdb's copy holds only in-frame clones and misses some; the assay was immunoSEQ multiplex PCR. The sample contains about 75,000 clones, 75% to 90% of which appear only once. Sequencing used peripheral blood. The origin of the receptors is an elderly man with COVID-19, enrolled during active disease.

Here the CDR3 reads CASLPRGGALTDTQYF. CDR3 bases: TGTGCCAGCTTGCCCCGTGGGGGGGCCCTCACAGATACGCAGTATTTT. This chain connects TRBV3-1 (or the pseudogene TRBV3-2) to TRBJ2-3, with D maybe TRBD2 (7 bases). The CDR3 has 16 amino acids. Germline-derived CDR1 and CDR2 are LGHDT and YNNKEL (reference sequence). V was pared by 8 bases and J by 2 bases, with 20 bases between.

The chain employs TRBV6-5 and TRBJ1-1, with D possibly being TRBD1 (5 bases). The CDR3 runs 13 residues. Germline-derived CDR1 and CDR2 are MNHEY and SVGAGI. Trimming removed 0 bases at V and 11 bases at J, with 13 bases between. The CDR3 nucleotides are TGTGCCAGCAGTTACTCTGATGGGGCCGGGGCTTTCTTT. Protein sequence: CASSYSDGAGAFF.

The chain uses TRBV29-1 and TRBJ2-1, with 7 bases lining up with TRBD2. From germline, CDR1 is SQVTM and CDR2 ANQGSEA. The CDR3 is 14 residues long. Germline trimming cut 6 bases from V and 4 bases from J; bases unmatched to any gene: 9. In DNA form, the CDR3 reads TGCAGCGTCCCTCTATTGGGGGGGTACAATGAGCAGTTCTTC. Translating it yields CSVPLLGGYNEQFF.

This rearrangement joins TRBV27 to TRBJ1-2; the match to TRBD1 covers 9 bases. Per germline, CDR1 MNHEY and CDR2 SMNVEV (reference sequence). CDR3 size: 14 residues. The ends lost 4 bases at V and 6 bases at J; junction bases unmatched: 6. The CDR3 is CASSSEQGADGYTF. The CDR3 nucleotides read TGTGCCAGCAGTTCTGAACAGGGGGCAGATGGCTACACCTTC.

This chain links TRBV3-1 (or the pseudogene TRBV3-2) with TRBJ1-2; perhaps TRBD1 as D (6 bases). CDR3 size: 15 residues. V was shortened by 4 bases and J by 8 bases, with 20 bases between the two germline ends. In germline, CDR1 is LGHDT, CDR2 YNNKEL (reference sequence). CDR3 DNA: TGTGCCAGCAGCCTAGCTCACAGGGAGCTAAGGGGCTACACCTTC. Translating gives CASSLAHRELRGYTF.

The rearrangement uses TRBV5-4 and TRBJ2-3; no clear D. The CDR3 loop spans 12 amino acids. The ends were cut back, 3 bases at V and 0 bases at J, with 2 bases in the middle. The germline V gene has CDR1 SGHNT and CDR2 YYREEE (reference sequence). The CDR3 region has the DNA TGTGCCAGCAGCTCTAGCACAGATACGCAGTATTTT. As protein: CASSSSTDTQYF.

The rearrangement uses TRBV2 and TRBJ2-2; 7 bases line up with TRBD1. This CDR3 comprises 15 residues. Germline CDR1 and CDR2: SNHLY and FYNNEI. V dropped 2 bases and J dropped 5; count of bases not matched to a gene: 5. Here the CDR3 DNA reads TGTGCCAGCAGTGAAAACAGGGGTCGGACCGGGGAGCTGTTTTTT. This encodes CASSENRGRTGELFF.

This chain uses TRBV19 with TRBJ1-5; D is uncertain. This CDR3 has 14 residues. V gave up 7 bases and J gave up 5 bases, with 15 bases separating them. Germline V gene data show CDR1 as LNHDA and CDR2 as SQIVND (reference sequence). DNA of the CDR3: TGTGCCAGTACCGACGGAGAATTTTATCAGCCCCAGCATTTT. Amino acids: CASTDGEFYQPQHF.

J is TRBJ2-5 and V is TRBV6-5, with 7 bases identical to TRBD1. The V segment lost 2 bases and the J segment 7 bases; nucleotides outside the gene matches: 4. The CDR3 sequence is 13 residues long. Germline CDR1 reads MNHEY; CDR2 reads SVGAGI. The DNA of the CDR3 is TGTGCCAGCAGTTACACCCGACAGGGGACCCAGTACTTC. Translated, it gives CASSYTRQGTQYF.

The chain is built from TRBV6-6 and TRBJ2-2; tentatively, D is TRBD1 (5 bases). The CDR3 is 18 residues long. Germline CDR1 and CDR2: MNHNY and SVGAGI (reference sequence). V was cut by 5 bases and J by 5 bases, with 24 bases left in between. The DNA for the CDR3 is TGTGCCAGCAGTCGCCGACAGTCCGCTGTGATAAGAACCGGGGAGCTGTTTTTT. As protein: CASSRRQSAVIRTGELFF.

The genes are TRBV5-1 and TRBJ1-2; the match to TRBD1 covers 7 bases. V lost 3 bases, J lost 6 bases, and 2 bases stayed unmatched. This CDR3 is 12 amino acids long. Germline V lookup: CDR1 SGHRS, CDR2 YFSETQ. The CDR3 DNA follows: TGCGCCAGCAGCTCGGGGACAGATGGCTACACCTTC. Its protein product is CASSSGTDGYTF.

This chain links TRBV24-1 with TRBJ2-5, with 7 bases aligning to TRBD1. The V gene's germline CDR1 is KGHDR and CDR2 SFDVKD. This CDR3 is 16 amino acids long. Germline trimming cut 4 bases from V and 2 bases from J; bases unmatched to any gene: 9. The CDR3 DNA reads as TGTGCCACCAGTGACCCCGGACAGGCATTGCAAGAGACCCAGTACTTC. Residues: CATSDPGQALQETQYF.

The chain employs TRBV5-3 and TRBJ1-6; the D gene is possibly TRBD1 (5 bases). TRBV5-3 is recorded as an ORF, its role being uncertain. V shed 2 bases and J shed 13 bases, with 28 bases lying between them. The length of the CDR3 is 18 residues. DNA for the CDR3: TGTGCCAGAAGCTTTTTCCAAAGTCCACCGGGATTGCGGGGGCCCCTCCACTTT. Protein product: CARSFFQSPPGLRGPLHF.

V gene TRBV18 combines with J gene TRBJ2-1; 9 positions match TRBD2. Germline V CDR1 and CDR2: KGHSH, LQKENI. The ends lost 2 bases at V and 12 bases at J; junction bases unmatched: 14. This CDR3 has 16 amino acids. The CDR3 sequence is CASSPNWAGGPSGQFF. The CDR3 DNA follows: TGTGCCAGCTCACCAAATTGGGCGGGGGGGCCCTCGGGGCAGTTCTTC.

The J gene is TRBJ1-1, the V gene TRBV7-9; 7 positions agree with TRBD1. The CDR3 is made up of 14 amino acids. Per germline, CDR1 SEHNR and CDR2 FQNEAQ (reference sequence). V trimming: 6 bases; J trimming: 3 bases; junction bases outside the gene matches: 7. The CDR3 loop is CASSRRTGYTEAFF. CDR3 DNA sequence: TGTGCCAGCAGTCGGAGGACAGGTTACACTGAAGCTTTCTTT.

The chain carries TRBV7-9 and TRBJ1-4; possibly TRBD1 for D (5 bases). V gave up 1 base and J gave up 7 bases, with 10 bases separating them. CDR1 is SEHNR and CDR2 is FQNEAQ in the germline V gene (reference sequence). This CDR3 has 14 residues. CDR3 nucleotides: TGTGCCAGCAGCTTAGGCCAGGGCAGTGAAAAACTGTTTTTT. Translating it yields CASSLGQGSEKLFF.

This chain connects TRBV5-1 to TRBJ2-7, with a possible D match to TRBD2 (5 bases). This CDR3 is built from 15 residues. With 4 bases removed from V and 1 base from J, the gap between germline ends came to 15 bases. Germline CDR1 and CDR2: SGHRS and YFSETQ. The CDR3 nucleotides read TGCGCCAGCAGCCCTGGAGGCAGGCGATCCTACGAGCAGTACTTC. It specifies CASSPGGRRSYEQYF.

V usage is TRBV5-1 and J usage is TRBJ1-2, with D uncertain. This CDR3 spans 13 amino acids. V lost 2 bases to trimming and J lost 8 bases, with 13 bases between them. Germline V gene data show CDR1 as SGHRS and CDR2 as YFSETQ. The CDR3 is CASSFSSLEGYTF. The CDR3 DNA reads TGCGCCAGCAGCTTTAGCAGTCTGGAAGGCTACACCTTC.

The rearrangement links TRBV7-8 to TRBJ1-1; TRBD1 matches at 10 bases. Germline CDR1 SGHVS, CDR2 FQNEAQ. CDR3 length: 15 amino acids. V lost 5 bases and J lost 1; bases outside the gene matches: 4. The CDR3 DNA sequence: TGTGCCAGCAGCGGGGGGGACAGGGGGAACACTGAAGCTTTCTTT. It yields the protein CASSGGDRGNTEAFF.

A few counts support this clone. This sequence joins TRBV4-1 and TRBJ1-6; D is uncertain. This CDR3 region has 18 residues. Trimming stripped 4 bases from V and 0 bases from J, with 16 bases between. Germline V lookup: CDR1 MGHRA, CDR2 YSYEKL. CDR3 nucleotides: TGCGCCAGCAGCCTCCATGGAAGGGAGAGCTCCTATAATTCACCCCTCCACTTT. It encodes CASSLHGRESSYNSPLHF.

The chain recombines TRBV7-2 with TRBJ1-1, with D hard to call. The CDR3 is 14 residues long. Germline loops: CDR1 SGHTA, CDR2 FQGNSA. Trimming removed 4 bases from V and 0 bases from J, with 9 bases in between. This CDR3 is CASSSQVLNTEAFF. In nucleotides, the CDR3 is TGTGCCAGCAGCTCCCAGGTTCTGAACACTGAAGCTTTCTTT.